Detailed here is one T cell receptor (beta chain). The data were obtained in a study of control samples from healthy donors and cancer patients. TCRdb's table, derived via immunoSEQ multiplex PCR, lists solely in-frame clones and lacks some. Here the sample spans about 130,000 clones, around 94% being singletons. CDR3 length equals 16 residues. Trimming pared 3 bases from V and 4 bases from J, leaving 17 bases between. In germline, CDR1 is SGDLS, CDR2 YYNGEE. The V gene is TRBV9, the J gene TRBJ2-1; TRBD1 or TRBD2 may be the D gene (5 bases each). This receptor was identified in a man aged 60 to 69 with colorectal cancer. Sequences were obtained from PBMCs. CDR3 protein: CASSASGAGVYNEQFF. The CDR3 DNA is TGTGCCAGCAGCGCCTCCGGGGCCGGAGTTTACAATGAGCAGTTCTTC.